The rows below give T cell receptor beta chains drawn from one sample of a study of T cells in Graves' hyperthyroidism and ophthalmopathy. TCRdb itself ran the multiplex PCR reads through MiXCR, one entry per CDR3 protein. The sample holds about 700,000 distinct CDR3 sequences; 14% are singletons and the top ten take roughly a tenth. Source material: blood. All receptors derive from a woman between 18 and 29 years old with Graves' hyperthyroidism. CDR3s include the opening cysteine and the closing phenylalanine or tryptophan. A D gene is named only where the DNA matches it firmly. Only some rows state a clone size, as once, few, many or a class for expanded clones.

size	D	V	J	DNA	CDR3
many	TRBD1	TRBV29-1	TRBJ1-1	TGCAGCGTTGCCCGGGACAGGGGACAGAACACTGAAGCTTTCTTT	CSVARDRGQNTEAFF
many	-	TRBV6-6	TRBJ2-1	TGTGCCAGCAGTTACTCCGGACAGTACAATGAGCAGTTCTTC	CASSYSGQYNEQFF
many	-	TRBV4-2	TRBJ2-4	TGTGCCAGCAGCCAAGAGACGGGAGCCAAAAACATTCAGTACTTC	CASSQETGAKNIQYF
-	-	TRBV19	TRBJ1-5	TGTGCCAGTAGTGAGGATTTCGTGAATTTTGGCAATCAGCCCCAGCATTTT	CASSEDFVNFGNQPQHF
many	-	TRBV6-5	TRBJ2-3	TGTGCCAGCAGTTACGGATCCCGTCGGGACTGGACCACAGATACGCAGTATTTT	CASSYGSRRDWTTDTQYF
few	TRBD1	TRBV18	TRBJ2-2	TGTGCCAGCTCACCTTCCGGGACAGCCACCGGGGAGCTGTTTTTT	CASSPSGTATGELFF
many	-	TRBV29-1	TRBJ2-7	TGCAGCGTTAGAGGGGGTTCGTCCTACGAGCAGTACTTC	CSVRGGSSYEQYF
many	-	TRBV28	TRBJ1-5	TGTGCCAGCAGCCCAAGGAGGTGGAGCAATCAGCCCCAGCATTTT	CASSPRRWSNQPQHF
few	-	TRBV29-1	TRBJ2-6	TGCAGCGTTGATACGGGCTCTGGGGCCAACGTCCTGACTTTC	CSVDTGSGANVLTF
-	TRBD2	TRBV6-1	TRBJ2-7	TGTGCCAGCAGGAGCCCGGGACTAGCGGGAGGTGAGCAGTACTTC	CASRSPGLAGGEQYF
-	TRBD2	TRBV3-1	TRBJ2-7	TGTGCCAGCAGCTCCTCCGCGGGAGTCGCCGTCGAGCAGTACTTC	CASSSSAGVAVEQYF
few	-	TRBV29-1	TRBJ2-2	TGCAGCGTTGATCTCGGGGGTGGCGGGATCATCCCGAACACCGGGGAGCTGTTTTTT	CSVDLGGGGIIPNTGELFF
-	TRBD1	TRBV7-9	TRBJ2-5	TGTGCCAGCAGCTTAGGACAGGGGTACAGAGTAGAGACCCAGTACTTC	CASSLGQGYRVETQYF
-	TRBD1	TRBV25-1	TRBJ1-6	TGTGCCAGCAGTGAATATCGGACAGGGGATTCACCCCTCCACTTT	CASSEYRTGDSPLHF
many	TRBD1	TRBV5-1	TRBJ2-3	TGCGCCAGCAGCTGGACAGGCGGATCCACAGATACGCAGTATTTT	CASSWTGGSTDTQYF
few	-	TRBV5-5	TRBJ1-1	TGTGCCAGCAGCCGCACGAACTGGGAATGGCGGGGCGCTGAAGCTTTCTTT	CASSRTNWEWRGAEAFF
many	-	TRBV28	TRBJ2-7	TGTGCCAGCAGCTCGGTGAGCTCCTACGAGCAGTACTTC	CASSSVSSYEQYF
many	TRBD2	TRBV12-3/TRBV12-4	TRBJ2-7	TGTGCCAGCAGTGAGGCTGGGACTAGCGGGAGTTACGAGCAGTACTTC	CASSEAGTSGSYEQYF
-	TRBD2	TRBV29-1	TRBJ2-7	TGCAGCGCACATGCACTGGGACAGGGTAGACTAGCGGGGATTTACGAGCAGTACTTC	CSAHALGQGRLAGIYEQYF
-	TRBD2	TRBV5-1	TRBJ2-1	TGCGCCAGCACCCTCCTCAGCGGGAGAAAGTGGGAGCAGTTCTTC	CASTLLSGRKWEQFF
many	-	TRBV20-1	TRBJ2-2	TGCAGTGCTAGAGATCGGCGGGGCGGAGACACCGGGGAGCTGTTTTTT	CSARDRRGGDTGELFF
few	-	TRBV7-9	TRBJ2-1	TGTGCCAGCAGCCCCCAGAGCCTGAATGAGCAGTTCTTC	CASSPQSLNEQFF
many	-	TRBV6-2/TRBV6-3	TRBJ2-7	TGTGCCAGTTTTAGCTCCCGCGGTGCCTACGAGCAGTACTTC	CASFSSRGAYEQYF
many	-	TRBV28	TRBJ1-1	TGTGCCAGCAGTTTGGTTGGGGGTTTGGGCACTGAAGCTTTCTTT	CASSLVGGLGTEAFF
-	TRBD2	TRBV10-1	TRBJ2-7	TGCGCCAGCAGTGAGGGACTAGCGGGAGGGAGTGAGCAGTACTTC	CASSEGLAGGSEQYF
-	TRBD2	TRBV11-2	TRBJ2-1	TGTGCCAGCAGCCACCGGGGGGGGTTCAATGAGCAGTTCTTC	CASSHRGGFNEQFF
many	-	TRBV28	TRBJ2-7	TGTGCCAGCAGCACGTTTAATTCCGGGCCCCAGGTGGAGCAGTACTTC	CASSTFNSGPQVEQYF
many	-	TRBV28	TRBJ2-7	TGTGCCAGCAGTTTAATAACGGGACGGTACGAGCAGTACTTC	CASSLITGRYEQYF
-	TRBD1	TRBV20-1	TRBJ2-7	TGCAGTGCTAAGACAGGGACCTACGAGCGGTACTTC	CSAKTGTYERYF
many	TRBD2	TRBV28	TRBJ2-7	TGTGCCAGCAGCTTAGAGAAACTAGCGGGAAGGTCCTACGAGCAGTACTTC	CASSLEKLAGRSYEQYF
many	TRBD2	TRBV2	TRBJ2-7	TGTGCCAGCAGGGTAGCGGGACCCTACGAGCAGTACTTC	CASRVAGPYEQYF
few	-	TRBV6-2/TRBV6-3	TRBJ2-7	TGTGCCAGCAGTTACCTGGTGGGATACGAGCAGTACTTC	CASSYLVGYEQYF
many	TRBD2	TRBV10-1	TRBJ2-1	TGCGCCAGCAGTGATGTGGCTAGCGGGAGGCCGTGGGACAATGAGCAGTTCTTC	CASSDVASGRPWDNEQFF
once	-	TRBV20-1	TRBJ2-1	TGCAGTGCTAGAGGGGGGTGGGTTGGGGAGTATGGATACAATGAGCAGTTCTTC	CSARGGWVGEYGYNEQFF
many	-	TRBV28	TRBJ2-7	TGTGCCAGCAGTTCTTTAGCGGTCTTGGGGGTACACGAGCAGTACTTC	CASSSLAVLGVHEQYF
many	-	TRBV6-1	TRBJ1-4	TGTGCCAGCACCGAACCAACTGGGTCGCGGTTAACTAATGAAAAACTGTTTTTT	CASTEPTGSRLTNEKLFF
many	-	TRBV7-3	TRBJ2-5	TGTGCCAGCAGCCCAGTGGCGCCGGGGGAGACCCAGTACTTC	CASSPVAPGETQYF
-	TRBD2	TRBV19	TRBJ2-1	TGTGCCAGTAGTATTTTCGGACTAGCGGGACTAACCTACAATGAGCAGTTCTTC	CASSIFGLAGLTYNEQFF
many	-	TRBV20-1	TRBJ2-5	TGCAGTGCTACTATAAGGGGTTTTGCAGAGACCCAGTACTTC	CSATIRGFAETQYF
many	-	TRBV5-5	TRBJ1-5	TGTGCCAGCAGCTTCGGTGGGGACACCAATCAGCCCCAGCATTTT	CASSFGGDTNQPQHF
many	-	TRBV2	TRBJ2-7	TGTGCCAGCAGTGAAGCCTGGAGGGCAAGCTCCTACGAGCAGTACTTC	CASSEAWRASSYEQYF
many	TRBD1	TRBV2	TRBJ1-2	TGTGCCAGCAGCGCATCCGGGACAGGGAAAAACTATGGCTACACCTTC	CASSASGTGKNYGYTF
many	-	TRBV14	TRBJ2-1	TGTGCCAGCAGCCAAGCGAGGGAGGATGAGCAGTTCTTC	CASSQAREDEQFF
-	TRBD2	TRBV25-1	TRBJ2-3	TGTGCCAGCAGTGAATCCCCGAGAGCGGGAGCGGTAGATACGCAGTATTTT	CASSESPRAGAVDTQYF
-	TRBD2	TRBV6-2/TRBV6-3	TRBJ2-1	TGTGCCAGCACGACTAGCGGGAGCTACAATGAGCAGTTCTTC	CASTTSGSYNEQFF
many	-	TRBV30	TRBJ1-1	TGTGCCTGGAGTGCCCCCAATTTGAGGAACACTGAAGCTTTCTTT	CAWSAPNLRNTEAFF
few	-	TRBV19	TRBJ1-5	TGTGCCAGTAAAACCATTGAGGGTGAGCAGCCCCAGCATTTT	CASKTIEGEQPQHF